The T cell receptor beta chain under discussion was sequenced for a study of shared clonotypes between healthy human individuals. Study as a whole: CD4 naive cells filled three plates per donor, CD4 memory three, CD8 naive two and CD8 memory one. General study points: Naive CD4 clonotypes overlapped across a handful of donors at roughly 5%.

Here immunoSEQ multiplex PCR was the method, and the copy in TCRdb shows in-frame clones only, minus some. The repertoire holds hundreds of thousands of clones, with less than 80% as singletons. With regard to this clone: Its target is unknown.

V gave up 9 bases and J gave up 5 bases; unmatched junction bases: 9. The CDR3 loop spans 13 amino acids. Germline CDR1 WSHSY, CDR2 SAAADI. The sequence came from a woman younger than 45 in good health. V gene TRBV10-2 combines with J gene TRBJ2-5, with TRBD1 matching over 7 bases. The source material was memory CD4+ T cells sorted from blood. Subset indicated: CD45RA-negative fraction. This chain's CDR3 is CASNEGADETQYF. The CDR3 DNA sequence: TGCGCCAGTAATGAGGGGGCGGATGAGACCCAGTACTTC.